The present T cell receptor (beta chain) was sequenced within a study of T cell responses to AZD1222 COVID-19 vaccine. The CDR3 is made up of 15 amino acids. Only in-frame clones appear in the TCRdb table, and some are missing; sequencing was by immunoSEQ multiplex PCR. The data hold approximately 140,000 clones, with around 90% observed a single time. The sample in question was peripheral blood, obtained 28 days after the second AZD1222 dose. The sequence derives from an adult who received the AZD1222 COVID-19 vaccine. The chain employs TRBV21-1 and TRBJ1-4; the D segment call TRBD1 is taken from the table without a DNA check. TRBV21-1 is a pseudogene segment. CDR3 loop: CASTQKWAGCEKLFF. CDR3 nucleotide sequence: TGTGCCAGCACCCAGAAGTGGGCAGGGTGTGAAAAACTGTTTTTT.